The 7 T cell receptor beta chains reported below all come from one sample, sequenced in a study of regulatory T cells in long-lasting Graves disease. iRepertoire HTBI primers and Arm-PCR of CDR3 regions built TCR beta libraries. Each CDR3 protein gets one entry after TCRdb re-called the multiplex PCR reads with MiXCR. Among around 510,000 distinct CDR3 sequences listed, about a fifth were seen once. Time point in this sample: persistent/refractory GD, antithyroid drugs over 5 years with positive TRAb. RNA from PBMCs was the source of the TCR library. The material was peripheral blood mononuclear cells (PBMCs), obtained when the disease was refractory, from a patient treated with antithyroid drugs. Source of these receptors: a female donor with Graves disease.

The table lists this clonotype with a few counts. The chain joins TRBV5-6 to TRBJ2-5; D is unresolved. The J call is in doubt because the DNA end fits TRBJ2-1 better. The CDR3 loop spans 11 amino acids. CDR1 and CDR2 from the germline V gene are SGHDT and YYEEEE. CDR3 coding DNA: TGTGCCAGCAGGCTCGATAATGAGCAGTTCTTC. It translates to CASRLDNEQFF.

To note about this clonotype: This may arise from a read error, as a much more abundant clone is one base away. The chain uses TRBV7-3 and TRBJ2-6; D ambiguous. This CDR3 has 16 residues. Germline V gene data show CDR1 as SGHTA and CDR2 as FQGTGA. CDR3 amino acids: CVTQHKGGSGANVLTF. The CDR3, as DNA: TGTGTCACCCAGCACAAGGGTGGCTCTGGGGCCAACGTCCTGACTTTC.

In its sample, this clonotype was seen a few times. The rearrangement links TRBV28 to TRBJ2-1; 12 bases are a match to TRBD2. This CDR3 has 16 residues. Trimming cost V 6 bases and J 8 bases; bases outside gene matches: 11. In germline, CDR1 is MDHEN, CDR2 SYDVKM. The CDR3 spells CASSRLRLAGVHEQFF. The DNA of the CDR3 is TGTGCCAGCAGCCGATTGCGACTAGCGGGAGTGCATGAGCAGTTCTTC.

A word on this clonotype: Its ends do not fully match the called genes, so a read error is possible. The V gene is TRBV5-6, the J gene TRBJ2-7; D possibly corresponds to TRBD1 (5 bases). This CDR3 has 11 residues. Germline lookup yields CDR1 SGHDT and CDR2 YYEEEE. The CDR3 spells CASSWEGARNF. The CDR3, as DNA: TGTGCCAGCAGCTGGGAAGGGGCTCGGAACTTC. The variable domain in full, with the rest retrieved from reference TRBV5-6 and TRBJ2-7, is DAGVTQSPTHLIKTRGQQVTLRCSPKSGHDTVSWYQQALGQGPQFIFQYYEEEERQRGNFPDRFSGHQFPNYSSELNVNALLLGDSALYLCASSWEGARNFGPGTRLTVT.

This clonotype showed up many times. The V and J genes are TRBV20-1 and TRBJ1-1; no firm D call. CDR3 size: 13 residues. CDR1 DFQATT and CDR2 SNEGSKA come from the germline V gene (reference sequence). V lost 6 bases and J 6 bases, leaving 17 bases between the germline ends. The CDR3 is CSAGDKEHPEAFF. In nucleotides, the CDR3 is TGCAGTGCCGGCGACAAGGAGCACCCTGAAGCTTTCTTT.

V and J are TRBV5-1 and TRBJ2-4; either TRBD1 or TRBD2 may fit D (5 bases each). The V gene lost 0 bases and the J gene lost 1 base, with 8 bases spanning the gap. The CDR3 is made up of 15 amino acids. Germline V gives CDR1 SGHRS, CDR2 YFSETQ. CDR3 sequence (DNA): TGCGCCAGCAGCTTGGCCTGGGGGGCCAAAAACATTCAGTACTTC. Translated: CASSLAWGAKNIQYF.

This clonotype turned up a few times. The genes are TRBV7-6 and TRBJ2-5; D could derive from TRBD1 or TRBD2 (5 bases each). Germline V gene lookup returns CDR1 SGHVS and CDR2 FNYEAQ. The CDR3 is 14 residues long. V lost 4 bases and J lost 4, with 13 bases in between. CDR3 residues: CASSSGPQGETQYF. The CDR3 DNA reads as TGTGCCAGCAGCTCGGGGCCCCAGGGAGAGACCCAGTACTTC. Full variable domain (remainder filled in from reference TRBV7-6 and TRBJ2-5): GAGVSQSPRYKVTKRGQDVALRCDPISGHVSLYWYRQALGQGPEFLTYFNYEAQQDKSGLPNDRFSAERPEGSISTLTIQRTEQRDSAMYRCASSSGPQGETQYFGPGTRLLVL.